What follows is one TCR beta chain and its context. What this receptor recognizes is not known. Base-call qualities are not available, and no considerably larger clone is one nucleotide away. The data are from a study of control samples from healthy donors and cancer patients (dated by TCRdb to 2020 to 2022). Libraries were made using the immunoSEQ multiplex PCR assay. TCRdb obtained this table from immuneACCESS and retained in-frame rearrangements with V and J assigned. These tables miss some clones; where compared with another copy, unresolved V genes account for less than half of the shortfall, and the remainder is unexplained. The sample table lists fewer than 40,000 clones, about 93% of them with a count of one. The biggest ten clones account for 1.7% of the sample. Reading from cysteine to phenylalanine, the CDR3 counts 13 amino acids. The DNA shown is the 39-base CDR3, in frame from base 1. V was cut back by 2 bases and J by 2 bases, leaving a gap of 6 bases between them. CDR1 and CDR2, looked up from the germline V gene (reference sequence), are MNHNY and SVGAGI.

The receptor was isolated from a man aged 35 to 55 with colorectal cancer. Sequenced sample: PBMCs. The rearrangement combines TRBV6-6 with TRBJ1-1, with the identity of the D gene unclear. The encoded CDR3 is CASSYVSNTEAFF. The nucleotide sequence is given as TGTGCCAGCAGTTACGTCTCAAACACTGAAGCTTTCTTT.